This TCR beta chain stems from a study of cytomegalovirus exposure and HLA in healthy donors. V shed 5 bases and J shed 0 bases, with 12 bases lying between them. This CDR3 comprises 15 residues. Germline V lookup: CDR1 SGHTS, CDR2 YDEGEE. Repertoires were generated with immunoSEQ multiplex PCR, while TCRdb's copy carries only in-frame clones and drops some. The sample lists 130,000 to 150,000 clones, nearly 90% occurring once. Sequenced material: PBMCs. This receptor was taken from a woman under 30 in good health and CMV-seropositive. The V call is TRBV5-8, the J call TRBJ1-3; D not certain. CDR3 region: CASSPGSSSGNTIYF. DNA for the CDR3: TGTGCCAGCAGTCCCGGGTCCTCCTCTGGAAACACCATATATTTT. Supplemented by reference TRBV5-8 and TRBJ1-3, the full variable domain reads EAGVTQSPTHLIKTRGQQATLRCSPISGHTSVYWYQQALGLGLQFLLWYDEGEERNRGNFPPRFSGRQFPNYSSELNVNALELEDSALYLCASSPGSSSGNTIYFGEGSWLTVV.